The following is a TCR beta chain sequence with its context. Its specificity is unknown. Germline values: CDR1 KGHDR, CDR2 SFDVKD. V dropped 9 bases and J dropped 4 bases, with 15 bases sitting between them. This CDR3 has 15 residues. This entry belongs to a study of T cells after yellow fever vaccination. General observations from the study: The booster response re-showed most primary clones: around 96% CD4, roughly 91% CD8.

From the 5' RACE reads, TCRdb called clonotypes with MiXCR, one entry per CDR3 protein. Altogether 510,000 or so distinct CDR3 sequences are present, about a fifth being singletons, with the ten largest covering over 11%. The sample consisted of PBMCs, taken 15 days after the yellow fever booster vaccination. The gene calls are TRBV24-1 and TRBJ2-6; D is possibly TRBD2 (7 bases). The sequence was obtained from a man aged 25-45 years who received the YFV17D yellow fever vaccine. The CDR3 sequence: CATAQGGQGANVLTF. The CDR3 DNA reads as TGTGCCACCGCACAGGGAGGGCAAGGGGCCAACGTCCTGACTTTC.